What follows are 22 T cell receptor beta chains derived from one specimen sequenced in a study of ipilimumab plus nivolumab after autologous stem cell transplantation. Clones were sequenced by immunoSEQ multiplex PCR, and TCRdb holds only the in-frame ones, with some missing. The table shows roughly 20,000 clones, with 77% occurring only once. This sample comprised PBMCs, obtained in a trial of ipilimumab plus nivolumab as post-transplant consolidation. The receptors shown here come from a male donor with diffuse large B-cell lymphoma.

V gene TRBV20-1 combines with J gene TRBJ1-2, with D possibly being TRBD1 (5 bases). The germline V and J ends were trimmed by 4 bases and 4 bases, with 7 bases remaining between them. Per the germline V gene, CDR1 is DFQATT and CDR2 is SNEGSKA (reference sequence). This CDR3 has 11 residues. CDR3 sequence: CSAIQGYGYTF. The CDR3 nucleotides are TGCAGTGCTATTCAGGGCTATGGCTACACCTTC.

This clone is a singleton in its sample. This chain joins TRBV12-5 and TRBJ2-7; 9 bases map to TRBD2. The CDR3 extends over 15 amino acids. V was clipped by 1 base and J by 2 bases; unmatched bases: 3. The V gene's germline CDR1 is LGHNT and CDR2 FRNRAP. CDR3 loop: CASGLGAGGTYEQYF. For the CDR3, the DNA is TGTGCTAGTGGTTTGGGAGCGGGGGGAACCTACGAGCAGTACTTC.

The V gene is TRBV27, the J gene TRBJ1-2, with a weak D call TRBD1 (5 bases). The CDR3 covers 12 residues. The V gene lost 3 bases and the J gene lost 7 bases, with 9 bases spanning the gap. Germline CDR1 reads MNHEY; CDR2 reads SMNVEV (reference sequence). This CDR3 is CASSFYGGGYTF. The CDR3 DNA reads as TGTGCCAGCAGTTTCTATGGGGGTGGCTACACCTTC.

The V gene is TRBV7-9, the J gene TRBJ2-6; 7 bases match TRBD1. CDR1 is SEHNR and CDR2 is FQNEAQ in the germline V gene (reference sequence). The J segment lost 5 bases and the V segment lost 7 bases, leaving 11 bases of the junction unmatched. The CDR3 has 16 residues. CDR3 sequence (DNA): TGTGCCAGCAAAAGACGACAGGGTATTCGGGCCAACGTCCTGACTTTC. This translates into CASKRRQGIRANVLTF.

In its sample, this clone was seen a few times. The gene calls are TRBV5-6 and TRBJ1-1; tentatively, D is TRBD1 (5 bases). Germline V gene sequence: CDR1 SGHDT, CDR2 YYEEEE. Trimming pared 1 base from V and 6 bases from J, leaving 13 bases between. The CDR3 loop spans 14 amino acids. CDR3 in amino acids: CASSLRGPGAEAFF. The CDR3, as DNA: TGTGCCAGCAGCTTGCGGGGCCCGGGCGCTGAAGCTTTCTTT.

This clone was seen only once. V gene TRBV28 combines with J gene TRBJ1-1, with D possibly matching TRBD1 (6 bases). CDR1 is MDHEN and CDR2 is SYDVKM in the germline V gene. The CDR3 length is 16 residues. The V end lost 5 bases, the J end lost 1 base, and 17 bases lay between the germline ends. CDR3 amino acids: CASSVDRPVSNTEAFF. DNA of the CDR3: TGTGCCAGCAGTGTTGACAGGCCAGTGTCGAACACTGAAGCTTTCTTT.

This rearrangement joins TRBV10-3 to TRBJ2-7; D ambiguous. CDR1 and CDR2 from the germline V gene are ENHRY and SYGVKD. This CDR3 region has 14 residues. V was clipped by 3 bases and J by 2 bases, with 11 bases between them. CDR3 protein: CAISDRSGTYEQYF. The CDR3 DNA sequence: TGTGCCATCAGTGACAGGTCTGGCACCTACGAGCAGTACTTC.

The V and J genes are TRBV9 and TRBJ2-7; 7 nucleotides align to TRBD1. The CDR3 length is 15 residues. V lost 4 bases, J lost 5 bases, and 12 bases stayed unmatched. Germline-derived CDR1 and CDR2 are SGDLS and YYNGEE. The CDR3 coding sequence is TGTGCCAGCAGCCCACTAGGGGGCTTGGGGGACGAGCAGTACTTC. Translated: CASSPLGGLGDEQYF.

CDR3 coding DNA: TGTGCCAGCAGTGAAGCTCCTGGGACAGGGAACGGCTACACCTTC. Its protein is CASSEAPGTGNGYTF. This chain links TRBV6-1 with TRBJ1-2, with 9 nucleotides matching TRBD1. Losses at the gene ends were 0 bases for V and 8 bases for J; bases not matched to a gene: 7. The CDR3 is 15 residues long. The germline CDR1 and CDR2 sequences are MNHNS and SASEGT.

V and J are TRBV6-1 and TRBJ1-5, with 9 positions matching TRBD1. The CDR3 has 12 amino acids. V was clipped by 11 bases and J by 9 bases; unmatched bases: 8. Germline V gene data show CDR1 as MNHNS and CDR2 as SASEGT. CDR3: CASGQGQGPQHF. Here the CDR3 DNA reads TGTGCCTCGGGACAGGGTCAAGGGCCCCAGCATTTT.

The chain carries TRBV29-1 and TRBJ2-1; 14 bases are a match to TRBD2. The CDR3 is 13 residues long. Unmatched junction bases numbered 3, after V lost 7 bases and J lost 7 bases. Per the germline V gene, CDR1 is SQVTM and CDR2 is ANQGSEA. For the CDR3, the DNA is TGCAGCGGGACTAGCGGGGGGACTAATGAGCAGTTCTTC. It encodes CSGTSGGTNEQFF.

This clone came up once. The chain joins TRBV5-1 to TRBJ2-3, with 7 bases aligning to TRBD1. V was pared by 2 bases and J by 2 bases, with 8 bases of the junction left unmatched. The germline V gene encodes CDR1 SGHRS and CDR2 YFSETQ. The CDR3 sequence is 16 residues long. CDR3 in DNA: TGCGCCAGCAGCTTCGAAATCAGGGGGAACACAGATACGCAGTATTTT. Protein sequence: CASSFEIRGNTDTQYF.

This chain joins TRBV10-3 and TRBJ2-1; 9 nucleotides align to TRBD2. Losses at the gene ends were 8 bases for V and 4 bases for J; bases not matched to a gene: 12. This CDR3 is built from 16 residues. Germline V gives CDR1 ENHRY, CDR2 SYGVKD. In nucleotides, the CDR3 is TGTGCCATCCAATCCATGGCTAGCGGGAAGTACAATGAGCAGTTCTTC. It is translated as CAIQSMASGKYNEQFF.

This clone was observed a handful of times. Here the CDR3 DNA reads TGTGCCTGGAGTGTAACAGAAGACTATAGCAATCAGCCCCAGCATTTT. Translating it yields CAWSVTEDYSNQPQHF. The chain links TRBV30 to TRBJ1-5; the D is unclear. V was shortened by 0 bases and J by 0 bases, with 12 bases between the two germline ends. CDR1 and CDR2 (germline): GTSNPN, SVGIG (reference sequence). This CDR3 contains 16 residues.

The chain recombines TRBV6-1 with TRBJ2-3; 10 bases map to TRBD2. This CDR3 region has 17 residues. CDR1 is MNHNS, CDR2 SASEGT, per germline. J gave up 2 bases and V 3 bases, and 8 bases lay outside the gene matches. CDR3 region: CASSEVPSGGNTDTQYF. The DNA of the CDR3 is TGTGCCAGCAGTGAGGTTCCTAGCGGGGGCAACACAGATACGCAGTATTTT.

The chain combines TRBV10-3 with TRBJ2-5; the match to TRBD1 covers 7 bases. V lost 5 bases to trimming and J lost 3 bases; unmatched junction nucleotides: 3. The CDR3 contains 13 residues. Germline lookup yields CDR1 ENHRY and CDR2 SYGVKD. The CDR3, as DNA: TGTGCCATCAGTAGGGACAGAGAAGAGACCCAGTACTTC. Its translation: CAISRDREETQYF.

J is TRBJ1-1 and V is TRBV6-5; 8 bases are a match to TRBD1. Germline V gene data show CDR1 as MNHEY and CDR2 as SVGAGI. V was clipped by 7 bases and J by 4 bases; unmatched bases: 5. The CDR3 consists of 13 residues. The CDR3 spells CASNLQGGTEAFF. CDR3 in DNA: TGTGCCAGCAATCTACAGGGGGGCACTGAAGCTTTCTTT.

J is TRBJ2-7 and V is TRBV21-1; the D call in the table, TRBD1, was not verified against the DNA. TRBV21-1 is shown as a pseudogene. The CDR3 contains 15 residues. CDR3 in amino acids: CASTGMSGQIYEQYF. Here the CDR3 DNA reads TGTGCCAGCACCGGAATGAGCGGACAGATCTACGAGCAGTACTTC.

This chain joins TRBV4-3 and TRBJ2-2; 7 bases are a match to TRBD1. The J segment lost 6 bases and the V segment lost 3 bases, leaving 13 bases of the junction unmatched. The CDR3 is 17 amino acids. Germline V gene lookup returns CDR1 LGHNA and CDR2 YSLEER. The CDR3 bases are TGCGCCAGCAGCCATGAACAAATGACAGGGCTTGCCGGGGAGCTGTTTTTT. Translating gives CASSHEQMTGLAGELFF.

The chain is built from TRBV5-5 and TRBJ2-5, with 7 bases lining up with TRBD2. The CDR3 is made up of 14 amino acids. Germline V gene lookup returns CDR1 SGHKS and CDR2 YYEKEE (reference sequence). Unmatched junction bases numbered 5, after V lost 4 bases and J lost 2 bases. The CDR3 here is CASSLGGSQETQYF. The CDR3 DNA follows: TGTGCCAGCAGCCTGGGGGGGTCGCAAGAGACCCAGTACTTC.

Remarks on this clone: Other DNA sequences in this sample translate to the same CDR3. The V call is TRBV9, the J call TRBJ1-2, with a possible D match to TRBD1 (6 bases). Trimming removed 2 bases from V and 2 bases from J, with 10 bases in between. This CDR3 comprises 14 residues. Germline assignment: CDR1 SGDLS and CDR2 YYNGEE. The CDR3 sequence: CASSVGGPNYGYTF. CDR3 nucleotide sequence: TGTGCCAGCAGCGTCGGGGGGCCGAACTATGGCTACACCTTC.

The chain joins TRBV29-1 to TRBJ2-3; 13 bases agree with TRBD2. CDR1 is SQVTM and CDR2 is ANQGSEA in the germline V gene. V was pared by 7 bases and J by 3 bases, with 4 bases of the junction left unmatched. The CDR3 has 14 amino acids. CDR3 protein: CSAPLAGGTDTQYF. The DNA of the CDR3 is TGCAGCGCTCCACTAGCGGGGGGGACAGATACGCAGTATTTT.